This record covers a single TCR beta chain. This sample is drawn from a study of T cell changes during pregnancy in multiple sclerosis. V lost 4 bases and J 6 bases, leaving 10 bases between the germline ends. The CDR3 is 12 residues long. The germline V gene encodes CDR1 MNHEY and CDR2 SMNVEV (reference sequence). Assay: immunoSEQ multiplex PCR; the TCRdb copy retains only in-frame clones and omits some. The sample carries 55,000 to 70,000 clones, roughly nine tenths recorded once. The receptor comes from a female donor in good health, enrolled as a control in a pregnancy study. The rearrangement uses TRBV27 and TRBJ2-7, with D possibly matching TRBD1 (7 bases). The sequenced sample was peripheral blood, obtained in the first trimester of pregnancy. CDR3 DNA: TGTGCCAGCAGTTCAGGGGGGAGCGAGCAGTACTTC. As protein: CASSSGGSEQYF.